This record concerns one T cell receptor beta chain sequence. The antigen is unknown. The sample is drawn from a study of T cell repertoires in cytomegalovirus infection. About the study: Public TCR beta signatures marked donors with CMV infection and the matching HLA.

In TCRdb, the reads were re-called with MiXCR into one record per CDR3 protein. The sample includes 68,000 or so distinct CDR3 sequences, under 25% of them seen just once. Findings of the study overall: The ex vivo response showed dominance by HLA-C-restricted CMV-specific TCR beta clonotypes.

V was cut by 0 bases and J by 8 bases, with 16 bases left in between. The length of the CDR3 is 15 residues. This clonotype originated in a human donor in good health (CMV status not recorded). Some clones in this sample may be carry-over from other donors' samples. The rearrangement links TRBV12-3 or TRBV12-4 to TRBJ1-2; possibly TRBD1 for D (6 bases). Sequencing was done on a sample of PBMCs, sequenced either directly or after in vitro stimulation (not recorded which). CDR3 loop: CASSLALARGGGYTF. The DNA for the CDR3 is TGTGCCAGCAGTTTAGCGTTGGCCAGGGGAGGCGGCTACACCTTC.